This T cell receptor (beta chain) emerged from a study of blood T cell repertoires in COVID-19. Overall study context: Donors in the United States, Italy and Spain gave samples during acute or convalescent COVID-19. Sample material is recorded as cDNA or gDNA derived from T cells, B-cell-depleted T cells, or PBMCs.

Germline CDR1 and CDR2: LGHDT and YNNKEL (reference sequence). This CDR3 has 15 residues. Trimming cost V 1 base and J 5 bases, with 14 bases left between them. Source study methods: Estimated nucleated cell counts came from reference gene primer amplification. The assay was immunoSEQ multiplex PCR, and TCRdb's table has in-frame clones only and misses some. V and J calls and clone size are copied from that table; D and trimming were computed from the DNA. The profile shows tens of thousands of clones, roughly 78% of them singletons. This chain connects TRBV3-1 (or the pseudogene TRBV3-2) to TRBJ1-1; tentatively, D is TRBD1 (5 bases). The sequence was collected from a woman aged 70-85 years with acute or convalescent COVID-19. The specimen sequenced was peripheral blood. The CDR3 nucleotides read TGTGCCAGCAGCCAAGCCTTTCCAGGGATTACTGAAGCTTTCTTT. Residues: CASSQAFPGITEAFF.